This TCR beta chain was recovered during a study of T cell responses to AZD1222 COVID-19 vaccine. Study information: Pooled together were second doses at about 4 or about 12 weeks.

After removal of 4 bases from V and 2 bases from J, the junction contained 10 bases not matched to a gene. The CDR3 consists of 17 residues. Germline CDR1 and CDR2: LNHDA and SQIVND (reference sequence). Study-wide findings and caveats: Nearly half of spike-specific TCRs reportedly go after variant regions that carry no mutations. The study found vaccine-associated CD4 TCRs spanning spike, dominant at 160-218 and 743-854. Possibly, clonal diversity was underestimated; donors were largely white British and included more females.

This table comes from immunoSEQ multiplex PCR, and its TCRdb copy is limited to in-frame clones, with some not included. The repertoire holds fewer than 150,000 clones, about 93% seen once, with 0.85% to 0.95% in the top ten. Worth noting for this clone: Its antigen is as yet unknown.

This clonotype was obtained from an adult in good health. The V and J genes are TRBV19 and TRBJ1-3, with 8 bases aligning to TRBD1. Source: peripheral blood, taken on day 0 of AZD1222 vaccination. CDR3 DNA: TGTGCCAGTAGTAGCTACCAAGGACAGGGAACTGGAAACACCATATATTTT. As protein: CASSSYQGQGTGNTIYF.